This note documents a single T cell receptor beta chain sequence. Its antigen is unknown. The data stem from a study of T cell repertoires in cytomegalovirus infection. Study-level findings and limits: CMV-specific HLA-C-restricted TCR beta clonotypes dominated the ex vivo response.

MiXCR, applied by TCRdb to the reads, yields one record per CDR3 protein. The table lists a few hundred thousand distinct CDR3 sequences, 15% to 20% of them singletons, with 8.5% to 10% in the top ten. The material sequenced was PBMCs. This TCR derives from a human donor in good health (CMV status not recorded). Some clones in this sample may be carry-over from other donors' samples.

The CDR3, as DNA: TGTGCCAGCAGTTTAAGAGGGCGCGGGACCCAGTACTTC. Translating it yields CASSLRGRGTQYF. The chain recombines TRBV12-3 or TRBV12-4 with TRBJ2-5; perhaps TRBD2 as D (5 bases). Trimming took 2 bases from V and 7 from J, leaving 11 bases between them. This CDR3 is built from 13 residues.